The present T cell receptor beta chain was sequenced within a study of tissue T cells after allogeneic stem cell transplantation (dated by TCRdb to 2022 to 2024). A note on the overall study: For tissues with multiple samples, a pathologist reviewed H&E sections and gave sequencing priority to samples with histologically apparent lymphocytes. TCR beta repertoires were profiled across many tissues obtained from research autopsies of patients with and without GVHD, as well as in mouse models of GVHD. The human arm was a prospective observational study without blinding or randomization. The paper's findings and limits, for the study overall: Within patients, how anatomically similar tissues were was a major factor shaping TCR repertoire composition, regardless of disease or transplant status. The patient cohort was small and clinically heterogeneous, and sampling depth was acknowledged as a limitation. In both patients and mice, T cells from blood and spleen picked up only a limited part of the TCR repertoire that was detected in tissues. No blood samples were available for the non-GVHD comparator patients. Only a few T cell clones appeared in more than one patient, yet motif-based clustering showed tissue-specific repertoire signatures that were shared between patients. Which tissue TCRs were alloreactive or antigen-specific was not determined in the study, and some of the clones might have been host cells that persisted.

As concerns this clone: What antigen it recognizes has not been identified. Base-call qualities are not available, and no considerably larger clone is one nucleotide away.

Explained via the paper, the time point label denotes: human tissue collected at research (rapid) autopsy. Three non-HCT comparator patients who had other cancers, at least five GI tract samples, and no known GI disease at death were chosen retrospectively. Autopsy tissues, which were obtained after a median post-mortem interval of around 9.9 hours, included GI sites from esophagus to rectum, liver, skin and lymphoid organs including spleen. Autopsy specimens were bisected, with one portion flash-frozen in liquid nitrogen and the rest formalin-fixed; GI outer muscle layers were removed. To extract genomic DNA from frozen tissues, either the Mag-Bind Blood & Tissue DNA HDQ 96 Kit on a Chemagic 360 or the DNeasy Blood & Tissue Kit was used. Because of concern about red blood cell contamination, extracted DNA underwent additional purification with the Genomic DNA Clean & Concentrator-25 kit. The library was made by the immunoSEQ multiplex PCR assay. TCRbeta CDR3 sequencing was performed at survey depth by Adaptive Biotechnologies, and CDR3 sequences, V/J genes, productive frequency and template counts were reported. TCR beta CDR3 regions were amplified from genomic DNA instead of RNA. The authors' analysis ran thus. Jensen-Shannon divergence was used to quantify pairwise repertoire overlap between tissues, with a value of 1 indicating complete divergence and a value of 0 indicating identical repertoires. Tissues were grouped by single-linkage agglomerative hierarchical clustering of pairwise JSD values, and the clustering results were shown as dendrograms. GLIPH2 was run on all patient samples with simulation_depth 1000, kmer_min_depth 3 and cdr3_length_cutoff 8, and groups with more than two unique CDR3s were retained. A standardized tissue-overlap score extrapolated Jaccard GLIPH-group overlap across patients to a standard repertoire size of 1000 clones. Associations of diversity with clinical or experimental variables used linear mixed-effect models with tissue fixed effects and individual random effects. In its TCRdb copy, this immuneACCESS table keeps in-frame sequences only and misses some clones. Where compared with another copy, unresolved V genes explain less than half of these, and the others have no known cause. The V and J calls and clone size were taken over from that table, and D and trimming were inferred from the DNA. Present in this sample are roughly 25,000 clones, 70% to 75% of which were seen just once. Roughly 7.1% of the sample is held by the ten biggest clonotypes.

The cysteine opens and the phenylalanine closes a CDR3 of 19 amino acids. Only the CDR3 DNA is retained, 57 bases long and in frame from the first base. This sample comprised tissue from the ileum, obtained at autopsy. This clonotype was obtained from a female donor of 60 years or more with lung cancer. The rearrangement combines TRBV21-1 with TRBJ2-5; the table's D gene call, TRBD1, was not cross checked with the DNA. TRBV21-1 is classified as a pseudogene. The DNA sequence is given as TGTGCCAGCAGCGCCTTCCTAATAGGGACAGCGCTCCTTCACGAGACCCAGTACTTC. Its amino acids are CASSAFLIGTALLHETQYF.